These 27 T cell receptor beta chains were sequenced from one sample in a study of CD8+CD57+ T cells in acquired aplastic anemia. Patients sequenced had flow cytometry evidence of CD8+CD57+ cell expansion. Genomic DNA, serving as template, underwent TCR beta VDJ and CDR3 profiling. TCRdb reprocessed the reads via MiXCR and lists one record per CDR3 protein. Here the sample spans around 180,000 distinct CDR3 sequences, around 50% being singletons. Sequenced: sorted CD4+, CD8+, or CD8+CD57+ T cells (not recorded which) from PBMCs. These receptors all come from a human donor with aplastic anemia.

This clonotype was seen ten or more times. This chain connects TRBV5-5 to TRBJ1-3, with D possibly being TRBD1 (5 bases). Germline V lookup: CDR1 SGHKS, CDR2 YYEKEE (reference sequence). The CDR3 totals 14 residues. V was trimmed by 3 bases and J by 0 bases, leaving 7 bases between them. In nucleotides, the CDR3 is TGTGCCAGCAGCTCCACAGGCTCTGGAAACACCATATATTTT. Translating gives CASSSTGSGNTIYF.

Many counts were recorded for this clonotype. The V call is TRBV5-6, the J call TRBJ1-2; D is undetermined. Germline CDR1 is SGHDT and CDR2 is YYEEEE. The CDR3 length is 14 residues. Trimming left V 0 bases short and J 3 bases short, with 9 bases between. The CDR3 is CASSLEGRDYGYTF. CDR3 nucleotides: TGTGCCAGCAGCTTGGAAGGCAGAGACTATGGCTACACCTTC.

This chain connects TRBV6-4 to TRBJ2-3; 13 bases are shared with TRBD2. The CDR3 runs 16 residues. Germline V gives CDR1 MRHNA, CDR2 SNTAGT. J was trimmed by 1 base and V by 6 bases; bases with no gene match: 4. DNA of the CDR3: TGTGCCAGCAGCGAAGGGACTAGCGGGGGCACAGATACGCAGTATTTT. Protein: CASSEGTSGGTDTQYF.

This clonotype was detected many times. The genes are TRBV15 and TRBJ1-4; D not certain. The V end was cut by 6 bases, the J end by 8 bases, with 7 bases between. The CDR3 contains 11 residues. From germline, CDR1 is LNHNV and CDR2 YYDKDF (reference sequence). The CDR3 nucleotides read TGTGCCACCAGAAATGAGGAAAAACTGTTTTTT. Amino acids: CATRNEEKLFF.

V and J are TRBV7-9 and TRBJ2-5, with no clear D. CDR1 is SEHNR and CDR2 is FQNEAQ in the germline V gene (reference sequence). V lost 3 bases to trimming and J lost 0 bases, with 5 bases between them. The CDR3 contains 13 residues. CDR3 sequence: CASSFRDQETQYF. CDR3 DNA sequence: TGTGCCAGCAGCTTCCGGGACCAAGAGACCCAGTACTTC.

The chain uses TRBV19 and TRBJ1-1; weak D call: TRBD1 (6 bases). Germline V gene data show CDR1 as LNHDA and CDR2 as SQIVND (reference sequence). Trimming took 8 bases from V and 5 from J, leaving 24 bases between them. The CDR3 extends over 16 amino acids. The CDR3: CASVPLGGGGMTEAFF. The CDR3 DNA reads TGTGCCAGTGTTCCCCTTGGGGGGGGCGGGATGACTGAAGCTTTCTTT.

This clonotype has at least ten counts. This chain uses TRBV20-1 with TRBJ2-3, with 8 bases lining up with TRBD2. There are 13 residues in the CDR3. The ends lost 6 bases at V and 2 bases at J; junction bases unmatched: 4. Germline V gene lookup returns CDR1 DFQATT and CDR2 SNEGSKA (reference sequence). Here the CDR3 DNA reads TGCAGTGCAACAGCGGGGGCCACAGATACGCAGTATTTT. Translating gives CSATAGATDTQYF.

In this sample, this clonotype turned up many times. The V call is TRBV7-9, the J call TRBJ1-3; no clear D gene. Germline CDR1 and CDR2: SEHNR and FQNEAQ (reference sequence). V was trimmed by 0 bases and J by 8 bases, leaving 5 bases between them. The CDR3 sequence is 12 residues long. This CDR3 reads CASSLAGYTIYF. As DNA, the CDR3 is TGTGCCAGCAGCTTAGCGGGATACACCATATATTTT.

Worth noting for this clonotype: An end of the junction differs from the germline gene, which may be a read error. This rearrangement joins TRBV20-1 to TRBJ1-1; a weak D match, TRBD1 (5 bases). There are 13 residues in the CDR3. Per the germline V gene, CDR1 is DFQATT and CDR2 is SNEGSKA (reference sequence). The chain's CDR3 is CSAREGTYTEAFF. The DNA for the CDR3 is TGCAGTGCGAGAGAGGGGACCTACACTGAAGCTTTCTTT.

This clonotype was detected many times. V gene TRBV20-1 combines with J gene TRBJ1-4, with 10 bases identical to TRBD1. The CDR3 consists of 14 residues. Trimming took 4 bases from V and 6 from J; bases not matched to a gene: 5. Germline-derived CDR1 and CDR2 are DFQATT and SNEGSKA (reference sequence). This CDR3 is CSAITGTGDEKLFF. In DNA, the CDR3 is TGCAGTGCTATTACCGGGACAGGGGATGAAAAACTGTTTTTT.

The sample holds one count of this clonotype. This sequence joins TRBV10-3 and TRBJ1-6; D uncertain. CDR1 is ENHRY, CDR2 SYGVKD, per germline. V shed 2 bases and J shed 7 bases, with 6 bases lying between them. The CDR3 runs 13 residues. The CDR3 bases are TGTGCCATCAGTGAGGGGGAGAATTCACCCCTCCACTTT. It encodes CAISEGENSPLHF.

This clonotype was observed a few times. J is TRBJ1-5 and V is TRBV19, with TRBD1 identical over 9 bases. Trimming removed 11 bases from V and 1 base from J; junction bases left unmatched: 6. This CDR3 is 14 amino acids long. The germline V gene encodes CDR1 LNHDA and CDR2 SQIVND (reference sequence). The CDR3 is CAVDRGMSNQPQHF. The CDR3 coding sequence is TGTGCCGTCGACAGGGGGATGAGCAATCAGCCCCAGCATTTT.

This clonotype was observed many times. This chain uses TRBV7-8 with TRBJ1-1; D may be TRBD1 (6 bases). The CDR3 totals 14 residues. V lost 1 base, J lost 2 bases, and 8 bases lay in between. Germline CDR1 is SGHVS and CDR2 is FQNEAQ. In DNA form, the CDR3 reads TGTGCCAGCAGCTTAGGGACAGCTAACACTGAAGCTTTCTTT. Translation gives CASSLGTANTEAFF.

Comment on this clonotype: This could be a read error, since a much larger clone is one nucleotide away. The rearrangement links TRBV5-4 to TRBJ1-2; possibly TRBD1 for D (5 bases). There are 12 residues in the CDR3. Germline CDR1 SGHNT, CDR2 YYREEE (reference sequence). The CDR3 region has the DNA TGTGCCAGCAGCTTGGATGGGGGTGGCCACACCTTC. As protein: CASSLDGGGHTF.

As DNA, the CDR3 is TGTGCCAGCAACTCATGGTCCCAAGAGACCCAGTACTTC. This encodes CASNSWSQETQYF. The chain uses TRBV7-9 and TRBJ2-5; D gene ambiguous. The CDR3 sequence is 13 residues long. The germline gives CDR1 SEHNR, CDR2 FQNEAQ (reference sequence). V lost 7 bases, J lost 1 base, and 10 bases lay in between.

About this clonotype itself: A much larger clone sits a single nucleotide away, making a read error possible. The chain combines TRBV29-1 with TRBJ2-7; TRBD1 matches 8 bases. The CDR3 is 13 amino acids. The V and J ends lost 3 bases and 6 bases, in that order; junction bases with no gene match: 7. The germline V gene has CDR1 SQVTM and CDR2 ANQGSEA. Here the CDR3 DNA reads TGCAGCGTTGACGGACAGGGAGGCCTCGAGCAGTACTTC. Its translation: CSVDGQGGLEQYF.

This clonotype was counted once. V usage is TRBV7-8 and J usage is TRBJ2-7; D may match TRBD1 or TRBD2 (5 bases each). CDR1 is SGHVS, CDR2 FQNEAQ, per germline. V lost 6 bases and J 4 bases, leaving 16 bases between the germline ends. CDR3 length equals 14 residues. The CDR3 spells CASRGPGRTYEQYF. The CDR3 nucleotides read TGTGCCAGCAGGGGACCCGGACGGACGTACGAGCAGTACTTC.

This clonotype was counted only a few times. The gene calls are TRBV7-8 and TRBJ2-7; 7 bases are a match to TRBD1. V lost 4 bases to trimming and J lost 4 bases; unmatched junction nucleotides: 7. Germline CDR1 SGHVS, CDR2 FQNEAQ. This CDR3 spans 14 amino acids. The CDR3: CASSSGQVAYEQYF. The DNA for the CDR3 is TGTGCCAGCAGCTCTGGACAGGTTGCGTACGAGCAGTACTTC.

This clonotype was seen a handful of times. The V call is TRBV25-1, the J call TRBJ2-7; 10 positions match TRBD2. This CDR3 region has 15 residues. Germline V CDR1 and CDR2: MGHDK, SYGVNS. Trimming cost V 3 bases and J 3 bases; bases outside gene matches: 5. CDR3 residues: CASSDPPSGSYEQYF. The CDR3 DNA sequence: TGTGCCAGCAGTGACCCACCTAGCGGGAGCTACGAGCAGTACTTC.

This chain connects TRBV2 to TRBJ2-5, with D possibly being TRBD2 (6 bases). Germline-derived CDR1 and CDR2 are SNHLY and FYNNEI. V lost 4 bases and J lost 4, with 10 bases in between. The CDR3 runs to 13 residues. CDR3 residues: CASSGLGLETQYF. In DNA, the CDR3 is TGTGCCAGCAGTGGACTAGGGCTAGAGACCCAGTACTTC.

There are a few counts of this clonotype. The CDR3, as DNA: TGCAGCGTTGAAGATGCCGGGTATGGCTACACCTTC. Translating gives CSVEDAGYGYTF. The genes are TRBV29-1 and TRBJ1-2; D ambiguous. This CDR3 contains 12 residues. Trimming pared 0 bases from V and 5 bases from J, leaving 7 bases between. Per the germline V gene, CDR1 is SQVTM and CDR2 is ANQGSEA.

This clonotype was recorded once. The germline gene is not matched at one end of the junction; a read error may be the cause. This rearrangement joins TRBV4-2 to TRBJ1-4; D is unclear. The germline gives CDR1 LGHNA, CDR2 YNFKEQ. The CDR3 has 18 amino acids. CDR3: CASSQDAYAASTNGKLFF. CDR3 coding DNA: TGTGCCAGCAGCCAAGATGCGTATGCAGCATCAACTAATGGAAAACTGTTTTTT.

The rearrangement joins TRBV15 to TRBJ2-7, with D perhaps matching TRBD1 (5 bases). The germline CDR1 and CDR2 sequences are LNHNV and YYDKDF (reference sequence). The V end lost 0 bases, the J end lost 5 bases, and 11 bases lay between the germline ends. This CDR3 comprises 14 residues. The CDR3, as DNA: TGTGCCACCAGCAGAGATCTTCAGGGCCACGAGCAGTACTTC. Encoded protein: CATSRDLQGHEQYF.

This clonotype came up many times. This sequence joins TRBV5-1 and TRBJ1-2; D not certain. Germline CDR1 is SGHRS and CDR2 is YFSETQ. The ends were cut back, 4 bases at V and 0 bases at J, with 13 bases in the middle. This CDR3 contains 15 residues. The CDR3 sequence: CASSPQRGANYGYTF. The CDR3 coding sequence is TGCGCCAGCAGCCCCCAACGGGGAGCTAACTATGGCTACACCTTC.

This chain connects TRBV20-1 to TRBJ2-5; the D gene is possibly TRBD2 (5 bases). The CDR3 has 13 residues. Germline assignment: CDR1 DFQATT and CDR2 SNEGSKA (reference sequence). Deletions cut 4 bases from V and 2 bases from J, with 11 bases between. The CDR3 sequence is CSAILSGQETQYF. In nucleotides, the CDR3 is TGCAGTGCTATTCTCAGCGGACAAGAGACCCAGTACTTC.

The chain is built from TRBV20-1 and TRBJ2-3, with D unclear. Germline CDR1 reads DFQATT; CDR2 reads SNEGSKA (reference sequence). V was cut by 1 base and J by 4 bases, with 6 bases left in between. The CDR3 is 12 residues long. The CDR3 sequence is CSARVFADTQYF. The CDR3 DNA sequence: TGCAGTGCTAGAGTGTTCGCAGATACGCAGTATTTT.

There are many counts of this clonotype. V usage is TRBV5-4 and J usage is TRBJ1-4; D possibly corresponds to TRBD1 (5 bases). The CDR3 has 12 residues. Between the trimmed V and J ends, which lost 4 bases and 8 bases, there was a span of 9 bases. Germline V lookup: CDR1 SGHNT, CDR2 YYREEE (reference sequence). The CDR3 protein is CASSGAEEKLFF. The CDR3 nucleotides are TGTGCCAGCAGCGGGGCCGAGGAAAAACTGTTTTTT.